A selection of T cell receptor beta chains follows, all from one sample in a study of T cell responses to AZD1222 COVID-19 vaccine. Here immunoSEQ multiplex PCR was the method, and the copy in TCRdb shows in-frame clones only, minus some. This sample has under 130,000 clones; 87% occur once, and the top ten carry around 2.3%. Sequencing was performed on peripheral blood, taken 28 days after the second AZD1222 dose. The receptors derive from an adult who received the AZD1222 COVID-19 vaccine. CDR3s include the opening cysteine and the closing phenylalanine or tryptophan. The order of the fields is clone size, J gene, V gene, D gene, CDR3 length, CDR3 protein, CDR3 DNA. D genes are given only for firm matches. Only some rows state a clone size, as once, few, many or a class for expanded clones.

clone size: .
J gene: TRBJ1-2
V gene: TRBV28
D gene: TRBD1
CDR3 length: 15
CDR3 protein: CASSPTGVYNYGYTF
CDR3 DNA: TGTGCCAGCAGTCCCACAGGGGTCTATAACTATGGCTACACCTTC

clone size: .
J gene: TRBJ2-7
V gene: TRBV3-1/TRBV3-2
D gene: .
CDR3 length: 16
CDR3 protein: CASSQAGTYSSYEQYF
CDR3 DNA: TGTGCCAGCAGCCAAGCCGGGACATACAGCTCCTACGAGCAGTACTTC

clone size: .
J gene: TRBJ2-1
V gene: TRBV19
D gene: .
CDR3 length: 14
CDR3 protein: CASTPGEVLNEQFF
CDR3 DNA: TGTGCCAGTACCCCTGGCGAGGTTCTCAATGAGCAGTTCTTC

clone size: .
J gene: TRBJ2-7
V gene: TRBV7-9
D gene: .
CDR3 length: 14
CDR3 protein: CASSATGAANEQYF
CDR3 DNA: TGTGCCAGCAGCGCCACTGGGGCGGCCAACGAGCAGTACTTC

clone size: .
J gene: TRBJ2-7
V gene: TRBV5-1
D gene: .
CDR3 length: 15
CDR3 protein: CASSVTGNQPREQYF
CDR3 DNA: TGCGCCAGCAGCGTAACAGGGAACCAACCTCGCGAGCAGTACTTC

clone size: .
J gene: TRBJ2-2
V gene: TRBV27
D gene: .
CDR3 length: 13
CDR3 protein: CASSLLGTGELFF
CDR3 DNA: TGTGCCAGCAGTCTCCTGGGCACCGGGGAGCTGTTTTTT

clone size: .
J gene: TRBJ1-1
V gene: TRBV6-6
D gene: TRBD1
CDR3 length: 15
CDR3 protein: CASSSGQGVFTEAFF
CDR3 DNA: TGTGCCAGCAGTTCCGGACAGGGGGTGTTCACTGAAGCTTTCTTT

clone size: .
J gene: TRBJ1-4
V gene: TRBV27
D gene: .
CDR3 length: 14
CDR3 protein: CASSLLGFGEKLFF
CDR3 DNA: TGTGCCAGCAGTTTATTAGGGTTTGGTGAAAAACTGTTTTTT

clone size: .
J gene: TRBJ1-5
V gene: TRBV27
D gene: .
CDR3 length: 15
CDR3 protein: CASSLGTYGLQPQHF
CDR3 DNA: TGTGCCAGCAGTTTAGGGACATACGGTCTTCAGCCCCAGCATTTT

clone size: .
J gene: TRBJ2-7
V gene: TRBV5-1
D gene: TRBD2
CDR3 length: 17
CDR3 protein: CASSLGELAGVAYEQYF
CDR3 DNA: TGCGCCAGCAGCCTAGGAGAGCTCGCGGGAGTCGCCTACGAGCAGTACTTC

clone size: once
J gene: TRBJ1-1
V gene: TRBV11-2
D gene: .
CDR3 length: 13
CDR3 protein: CASSLDRQTEAFF
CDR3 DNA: TGTGCCAGCAGCTTAGATAGGCAGACTGAAGCTTTCTTT

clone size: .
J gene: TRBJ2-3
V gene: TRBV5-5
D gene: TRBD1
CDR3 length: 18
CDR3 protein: CASSLHILGQGSTDTQYF
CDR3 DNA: TGTGCCAGCAGCTTACACATTCTCGGACAGGGGAGCACAGATACGCAGTATTTT